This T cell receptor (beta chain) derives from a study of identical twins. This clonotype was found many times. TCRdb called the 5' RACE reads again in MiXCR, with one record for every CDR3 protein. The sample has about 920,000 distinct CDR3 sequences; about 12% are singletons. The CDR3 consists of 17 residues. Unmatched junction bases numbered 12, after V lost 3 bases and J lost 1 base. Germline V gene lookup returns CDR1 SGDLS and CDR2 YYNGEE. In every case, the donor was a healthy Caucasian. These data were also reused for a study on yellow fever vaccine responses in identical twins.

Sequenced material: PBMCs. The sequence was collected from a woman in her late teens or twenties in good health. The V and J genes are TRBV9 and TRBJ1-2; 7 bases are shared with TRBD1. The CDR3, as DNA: TGTGCCAGCAGCGGAAGGAGCAGGGGGGAGGGTAACTATGGCTACACCTTC. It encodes CASSGRSRGEGNYGYTF.